This TCR beta chain stems from a study of CD8+CD57+ T cells in acquired aplastic anemia. At the level of the study: CD4+ cell libraries from healthy donors averaged approximately 10 million reads. Regarding the study as a whole: No significant difference in CD8+ Simpson's diversity was found between patients and controls.

This clonotype was detected many times. Its antigen is not known. Genomic DNA constituted the template upon which TCR beta VDJ and CDR3 profiling was performed. TCRdb reanalysed the reads using MiXCR and keeps one entry per CDR3 protein. The sample yields about 210,000 distinct CDR3 sequences, around 63% seen once. The CDR3 is 14 residues long. The V gene's germline CDR1 is DFQATT and CDR2 SNEGSKA (reference sequence). V shed 5 bases and J shed 4 bases, with 15 bases lying between them. Sequenced input: sorted CD4+, CD8+, or CD8+CD57+ T cells (not recorded which) from PBMCs. This chain joins TRBV20-1 and TRBJ2-1; maybe TRBD1 (6 bases). The source is a human donor in good health. The CDR3, as DNA: TGCAGTGCTGAGAGGGGGTTGGTATACAATGAGCAGTTCTTC. Amino acids: CSAERGLVYNEQFF.